The next 29 T cell receptor beta chains were all read from a single sample in a study of T cells in women clearing cervical HPV infection. Sequencing used immunoSEQ multiplex PCR; TCRdb keeps in-frame clones, though not all of them. The sample includes some 20,000 clones. The sequenced sample was blood buffy coat. The origin of the receptors is a woman between 18 and 69 years old with a cervical HPV16 infection that either progressed to CIN3+ or cleared (not recorded which).

A remark on this clone: The sequence runs out 3 residues before the end of the CDR3; the remainder is reconstructed from the germline J gene. This chain joins TRBV5-1 and TRBJ2-3; 8 bases align to TRBD2. CDR1 and CDR2 (germline): SGHRS, YFSETQ. Trimming cost V 0 bases and J 2 bases; bases outside gene matches: 5. The CDR3 covers 16 residues. The sequenced CDR3 bases are TGCGCCAGCAGCTTGGAAGCTAGCGGGCTCACAGATACG. This gives the protein CASSLEASGLTDT. The complete CDR3 sequence is CASSLEASGLTDTQYF.

Comments on this clone: Read data end 3 residues before the CDR3 end; the end is taken from the germline J gene. The genes are TRBV6-1 and TRBJ2-3; 7 nucleotides align to TRBD1. Germline V gene sequence: CDR1 MNHNS, CDR2 SASEGT. With V trimmed by 4 bases and J by 2 bases, 6 bases remained unmatched. There are 15 residues in the CDR3. The CDR3 reads CASSGYRGSTDTQYF. The sequenced part of the CDR3 DNA is TGTGCCAGCAGTGGCTACAGGGGCTCCACAGATACG.

Comments on this clone: From the germline J gene comes the end of the CDR3, since the read stops 3 residues before it. This chain uses TRBV28 with TRBJ1-2, with 10 bases aligning to TRBD1. CDR1 is MDHEN and CDR2 is SYDVKM in the germline V gene. This CDR3 has 12 amino acids. V was clipped by 6 bases and J by 5 bases; unmatched bases: 0. CDR3 in amino acids: CASRDRGYGYTF. CDR3 bases read: TGTGCCAGCAGGGACAGGGGGTATGGC.

In the case of this clone: The read falls 3 residues short of the CDR3 end, and the missing part is taken from the germline J gene. The genes are TRBV7-2 and TRBJ1-1; D remains ambiguous. Germline loops: CDR1 SGHTA, CDR2 FQGNSA. The CDR3 loop spans 14 amino acids. Between the trimmed V and J ends, which lost 4 bases and 4 bases, there was a span of 13 bases. CDR3 protein: CASSSDWQATEAFF. CDR3 bases read: TGTGCCAGCAGCTCGGACTGGCAGGCCACTGAA.

In the case of this clone: The sequenced fragment ends 3 residues before the CDR3 boundary, so the rest is inferred from the germline J gene. The chain recombines TRBV30 with TRBJ2-3; D is perhaps TRBD1 or TRBD2 (5 bases each). The CDR3 extends over 16 amino acids. Per germline, CDR1 GTSNPN and CDR2 SVGIG (reference sequence). The CDR3 reads CAWSVPGQGARQPQYF. The part of the CDR3 DNA that was read is TGTGCCTGGAGTGTACCCGGTCAGGGAGCGAGGCAGCCG.

About this clone: The read ends 3 residues before the CDR3 terminus; that terminus is restored from the germline J gene. The rearrangement links TRBV27 to TRBJ2-5, with 8 bases aligning to TRBD2. The CDR3 totals 15 residues. After removal of 1 base from V and 3 bases from J, the junction contained 4 bases not matched to a gene. Germline V gene data show CDR1 as MNHEY and CDR2 as SMNVEV (reference sequence). CDR3 amino acids: CASSLFAGGKETQYF. The sequenced part of the CDR3 DNA is TGTGCCAGCAGTTTATTCGCGGGGGGCAAAGAGACC.

As to this clone: The observed sequence ends 3 residues before the CDR3 terminus, with the missing tail filled in from the germline J gene. The chain combines TRBV6-2 or TRBV6-3 with TRBJ2-7, with TRBD1 identical over 9 bases. J was trimmed by 3 bases and V by 0 bases; bases with no gene match: 0. The CDR3 has 14 residues. Germline V CDR1 and CDR2: MNHEY, SVGEGT. The CDR3 reads CASSYSTGGYEQYF. CDR3 bases read: TGTGCCAGCAGTTACTCGACAGGGGGCTACGAG.

Points on this clone: The read ends 3 residues early relative to the CDR3; the germline J gene fills the gap. The rearrangement joins TRBV19 to TRBJ1-1; D may be TRBD1 (6 bases). CDR1 and CDR2 from the germline V gene are LNHDA and SQIVND (reference sequence). The length of the CDR3 is 17 residues. Trimming shortened V by 5 bases and J by 5 bases, and 24 bases separated the two germline ends. Partial CDR3 DNA: TGTGCCAGTAGTCTCCGAGCCATTGACAGGACGGGGACTGAA. Its protein is CASSLRAIDRTGTE. The full CDR3 protein is CASSLRAIDRTGTEAFF.

A note on this clone: With the read ending 3 residues before the CDR3 end, the germline J gene is used to fill in that end. The chain links TRBV4-1 to TRBJ2-5; D is unresolved. Germline-derived CDR1 and CDR2 are MGHRA and YSYEKL. The CDR3 is 13 amino acids. V was pared by 1 base and J by 5 bases, with 8 bases between. CDR3 bases read: TGCGCCAGCAGCCAAGCAGTTTTCGAGACC. Translation gives CASSQAVFET. The full CDR3 reads CASSQAVFETQYF.

On this clone: The read ends 3 residues early relative to the CDR3; the germline J gene fills the gap. This chain joins TRBV6-1 and TRBJ2-5; D is perhaps TRBD2 (6 bases). The CDR3 is 14 amino acids. Germline assignment: CDR1 MNHNS and CDR2 SASEGT. The V gene lost 0 bases and the J gene lost 7 bases, with 12 bases spanning the gap. The sequenced CDR3 bases are TGTGCCAGCAGTGAAGCAACGGGGCGGGGGACC. Translated: CASSEATGRGT. The entire CDR3 protein is CASSEATGRGTQYF.

A word on this clone: The CDR3 is cut off 3 residues early in the read; its end comes from the germline J gene. The rearrangement uses TRBV15 and TRBJ2-5, with 7 bases matching TRBD1. This CDR3 has 12 residues. Per the germline V gene, CDR1 is LNHNV and CDR2 is YYDKDF (reference sequence). The V gene end was trimmed by 7 bases and the J gene end by 7 bases; junction bases not matched to a gene: 6. CDR3: CATTTGTGTQYF. Incomplete CDR3 DNA: TGTGCCACCACGACAGGGACGGGGACC.

CDR3 DNA, as far as it was read: TGTGCCAGCAGCCAAGGCTCGGGGGGAGGCCTTGGCTACGAG. Amino acid sequence: CASSQGSGGGLGYE. The entire CDR3 protein reads CASSQGSGGGLGYEQYF. V and J are TRBV3-1 (or the pseudogene TRBV3-2) and TRBJ2-7; 7 nucleotides align to TRBD2. The read gets to within 3 residues of the CDR3 end, and the germline J gene fills in the rest. The CDR3 sequence is 17 residues long. Losses at the gene ends were 1 base for V and 3 bases for J; bases not matched to a gene: 12. Germline V gives CDR1 LGHDT, CDR2 YNNKEL (reference sequence).

On this clone: The sequenced fragment ends 3 residues before the CDR3 boundary, so the rest is inferred from the germline J gene. This chain uses TRBV7-6 with TRBJ2-3; D unresolved. CDR1 SGHVS and CDR2 FNYEAQ come from the germline V gene. The CDR3 sequence is 16 residues long. The CDR3 is CASSPREENSNQPQYF. The CDR3 bases that were read are TGTGCCAGCAGCCCTCGTGAGGAGAATAGCAATCAGCCG. The full variable domain, its missing parts supplied by reference TRBV7-6 and TRBJ2-3, is GAGVSQSPRYKVTKRGQDVALRCDPISGHVSLYWYRQALGQGPEFLTYFNYEAQQDKSGLPNDRFSAERPEGSISTLTIQRTEQRDSAMYRCASSPREENSNQPQYFGPGTRLTVL.

Details on this clone: The read ends 3 residues shy of where the CDR3 ends; the end is completed using the germline J gene. The V gene is TRBV19, the J gene TRBJ1-2, with D perhaps TRBD1 (6 bases). Germline CDR1 LNHDA, CDR2 SQIVND (reference sequence). The V and J ends lost 5 bases and 7 bases respectively, with 11 bases between them. The length of the CDR3 is 12 residues. CDR3 in amino acids: CASSPDRFGYTF. The CDR3 bases that were read are TGTGCCAGTAGTCCTGACAGGTTTGGC.

To note about this clone: The read ends 3 residues early relative to the CDR3; the germline J gene fills the gap. The genes are TRBV5-1 and TRBJ2-3, with 10 bases identical to TRBD1. Germline CDR1 reads SGHRS; CDR2 reads YFSETQ. Trimming cost V 5 bases and J 1 base; bases outside gene matches: 4. The CDR3 runs to 15 residues. This CDR3 is CASRADRGRTDTQYF. The sequenced part of the CDR3 DNA is TGCGCCAGCAGGGCAGACAGGGGGCGCACAGATACG.

In the case of this clone: With the read ending 3 residues before the CDR3 end, the germline J gene is used to fill in that end. The chain has TRBV30 and TRBJ1-6, with 9 bases identical to TRBD1. The germline gives CDR1 GTSNPN, CDR2 SVGIG (reference sequence). V dropped 1 base and J dropped 8; count of bases not matched to a gene: 9. The CDR3 contains 16 residues. CDR3 DNA, as far as it was read: TGTGCCTGGAGTGCCGCACGGACAGGGGAATATTCACCC. Its protein product is CAWSAARTGEYSP. The full CDR3 is CAWSAARTGEYSPLHF.

Remarks on this clone: The read comes to an end 3 residues before the CDR3 does, leaving the germline J gene to fill in the end. The chain carries TRBV5-1 and TRBJ2-6, with 10 bases matching TRBD1. The CDR3 totals 18 residues. Germline V CDR1 and CDR2: SGHRS, YFSETQ. Unmatched junction bases numbered 3, after V lost 0 bases and J lost 0 bases. CDR3 loop: CASSLGGQGSSGANVLTF. CDR3 bases read: TGCGCCAGCAGCTTGGGGGGACAGGGGAGCTCTGGGGCCAACGTC.

In regard to this clone: The read comes to an end 3 residues before the CDR3 does, leaving the germline J gene to fill in the end. The chain has TRBV20-1 and TRBJ1-2, with 8 bases matching TRBD1. This CDR3 spans 16 amino acids. Germline loops: CDR1 DFQATT, CDR2 SNEGSKA (reference sequence). CDR3 sequence: CSAQEPRGQAKNIYTF. Partial CDR3 DNA: TGCAGTGCCCAAGAACCCAGGGGGCAGGCCAAAAACATC.

For this clone: The read finishes 3 residues shy of the CDR3 end, and the germline J gene is used to complete it. This chain connects TRBV18 to TRBJ1-2; TRBD1 matches 8 bases. Germline loops: CDR1 KGHSH, CDR2 LQKENI. CDR3 length: 14 amino acids. V trimming: 6 bases; J trimming: 7 bases; junction bases outside the gene matches: 10. The CDR3 DNA, read in part, is TGTGCCAGCTCCCCCTCGGACAGGGTGGGTGGC. Translation gives CASSPSDRVGG. The full-length CDR3 reads as CASSPSDRVGGYTF.

In the case of this clone: Read sequence stops 3 residues before the CDR3 end, and the germline J gene provides the missing end. This chain connects TRBV19 to TRBJ1-2; TRBD1 matches at 12 bases. The CDR3 totals 18 residues. Germline values: CDR1 LNHDA, CDR2 SQIVND (reference sequence). The CDR3 region is CASSSHPALGQGANIYTF. The CDR3 DNA, read in part, is TGTGCCAGTAGTTCCCACCCTGCCCTGGGACAGGGGGCGAACATC. The full variable domain, rest sourced from reference TRBV19 and TRBJ1-2, is DGGITQSPKYLFRKEGQNVTLSCEQNLNHDAMYWYRQDPGQGLRLIYYSQIVNDFQKGDIAEGYSVSREKKESFPLTVTSAQKNPTAFYLCASSSHPALGQGANIYTFGSGTRLTVV.

A note on this clone: An end of the junction does not agree with germline; a read error may underlie this. The CDR3 end falls 3 residues outside the read, so it is completed with the germline J gene. The rearrangement uses TRBV11-2 and TRBJ2-7; D uncertain. This CDR3 spans 15 amino acids. Germline assignment: CDR1 SGHAT and CDR2 FQNNGV. The CDR3 DNA, read in part, is TGTGCCAACAGCTTCACAACAGAAAAACTGGACGAG. This sequence encodes CANSFTTEKLDE. The complete CDR3 reads CANSFTTEKLDEQYF.

As for this clone: The CDR3 extends 3 residues past the end of the read, so its final part is completed from the germline J gene. The chain employs TRBV5-1 and TRBJ2-3; 11 nucleotides line up with TRBD2. CDR1 and CDR2 from the germline V gene are SGHRS and YFSETQ. Trimming at V came to 4 bases and at J to 0 bases, leaving 4 bases not matched to a gene. The CDR3 covers 16 residues. The sequenced part of the CDR3 DNA is TGCGCCAGCAGCCCACGACTAGCGGGGAGCACAGATACG. This translates into CASSPRLAGSTDT. The complete CDR3 protein is CASSPRLAGSTDTQYF.

As regards this clone: The read halts 3 residues ahead of the CDR3 end, with the missing end drawn from the germline J gene. The chain recombines TRBV2 with TRBJ2-7; unclear D gene. V was trimmed by 1 base and J by 3 bases, leaving 4 bases between them. CDR3 length: 12 residues. The V gene's germline CDR1 is SNHLY and CDR2 FYNNEI. The CDR3 bases that were read are TGTGCCAGCAGTGAAGGTTACTACGAG. Residues: CASSEGYYE. The CDR3 in its entirety is CASSEGYYEQYF.

This chain's CDR3 is CSAEGWADYTGELFF. The part of the CDR3 DNA that was read is TGCAGTGCCGAGGGGTGGGCCGACTACACCGGGGAG. The chain recombines TRBV20-1 with TRBJ2-2; D is tentatively TRBD1 or TRBD2 (5 bases each). The missing CDR3 end, 3 residues past where the read stops, is filled in from the germline J gene. The germline CDR1 and CDR2 sequences are DFQATT and SNEGSKA (reference sequence). Trimming cost V 6 bases and J 3 bases, with 17 bases left between them. There are 15 residues in the CDR3.

Comment on this clone: The read ends 3 residues early relative to the CDR3; the germline J gene fills the gap. V and J are TRBV4-2 and TRBJ1-4; D might be TRBD1 (5 bases). The CDR3 spans 15 residues. The V end was cut by 1 base, the J end by 8 bases, with 14 bases between. Germline CDR1 is LGHNA and CDR2 is YNFKEQ. The CDR3 loop reads CASSQGTTGKEKLFF. CDR3 bases read: TGTGCCAGCAGCCAAGGGACAACGGGAAAAGAAAAA.

Concerning this clone itself: The read terminates 3 residues ahead of where the CDR3 ends, so the germline J gene completes it. The chain joins TRBV28 to TRBJ2-7, with 7 bases aligning to TRBD1. CDR1 and CDR2 from the germline V gene are MDHEN and SYDVKM. CDR3 length: 15 residues. The ends lost 6 bases at V and 1 base at J; junction bases unmatched: 9. This CDR3 is CASSETGAASYEQYF. Partial CDR3 DNA: TGTGCCAGCAGCGAAACAGGGGCAGCGTCCTACGAG.

Notes on this clone: The sequence runs out 3 residues before the end of the CDR3; the remainder is reconstructed from the germline J gene. This chain links TRBV7-3 with TRBJ2-2; 8 nucleotides line up with TRBD2. The CDR3 spans 13 residues. Germline V gene data show CDR1 as SGHTA and CDR2 as FQGTGA. The V and J ends lost 4 bases and 5 bases, in that order; junction bases with no gene match: 0. The CDR3 reads CASSSGGTGELFF. The covered CDR3 bases are TGTGCCAGCAGCTCGGGGGGGACCGGGGAG.

Turning to this clone: The read gets to within 3 residues of the CDR3 end, and the germline J gene fills in the rest. The chain is built from TRBV20-1 and TRBJ2-1, with unresolved D. V lost 2 bases and J 0 bases, leaving 8 bases between the germline ends. The CDR3 runs 14 residues. Germline CDR1 and CDR2: DFQATT and SNEGSKA (reference sequence). CDR3 DNA, as far as it was read: TGCAGTGCTAGAAGTCCTAACTCCTACAATGAG. This codes for CSARSPNSYNE. From start to end, the CDR3 is CSARSPNSYNEQFF.

A word on this clone: The read comes to an end 3 residues before the CDR3 does, leaving the germline J gene to fill in the end. This chain links TRBV7-9 with TRBJ2-4; tentative D call: TRBD2 (5 bases). CDR3 length equals 13 residues. Germline assignment: CDR1 SEHNR and CDR2 FQNEAQ (reference sequence). The CDR3 here is CASSLNRDYGQYF. The covered CDR3 bases are TGTGCCAGCAGCTTAAACAGAGACTATGGT.